This note documents a single TCR beta chain sequence. Antigen specificity is unknown. The ends lost 4 bases at V and 5 bases at J; junction bases unmatched: 6. Germline CDR1 is SGHDT and CDR2 is YYEEEE. The CDR3 has 15 residues. Profiling relied on immunoSEQ multiplex PCR, and the TCRdb table lists in-frame clones only, not all of them. The sample has 140,000 or so clones, about 89% seen once. This sample was included in a study of T cell responses to AZD1222 COVID-19 vaccine. Study-wide results and limits: Mapped onto spike, vaccine-associated CD4 TCRs spanned it and were dominant at 160-218 and 743-854. Spike-specific TCR breadth and depth went up after people got two AZD1222 doses. Among the donors, most were white British and more were female, and clonal diversity was possibly underestimated. It was only a handful of AZD1222 recipients who were seropositive at baseline.

The V gene is TRBV5-6, the J gene TRBJ2-7; 13 nucleotides match TRBD2. The specimen comprised peripheral blood, sampled 28 days after the second dose of the MenACWY control vaccine. The receptor comes from an adult who received the MenACWY meningococcal vaccine as a control. This CDR3 is CASSLLAGGPNEQYF. The CDR3 nucleotides read TGTGCCAGCAGCCTACTAGCGGGAGGGCCGAACGAGCAGTACTTC.